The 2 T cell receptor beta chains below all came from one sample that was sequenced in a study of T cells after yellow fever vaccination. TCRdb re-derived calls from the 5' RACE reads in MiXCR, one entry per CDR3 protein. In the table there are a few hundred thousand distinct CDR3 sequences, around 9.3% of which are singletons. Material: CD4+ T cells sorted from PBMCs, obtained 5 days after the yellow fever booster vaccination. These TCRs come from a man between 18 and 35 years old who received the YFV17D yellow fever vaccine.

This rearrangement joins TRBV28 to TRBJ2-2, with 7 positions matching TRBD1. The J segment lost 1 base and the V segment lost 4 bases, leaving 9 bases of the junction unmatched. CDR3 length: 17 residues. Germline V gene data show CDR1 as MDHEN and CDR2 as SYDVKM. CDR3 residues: CASSSRKNRGNTGELFF. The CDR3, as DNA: TGTGCCAGCAGTTCCCGAAAAAACAGGGGGAACACCGGGGAGCTGTTTTTT.

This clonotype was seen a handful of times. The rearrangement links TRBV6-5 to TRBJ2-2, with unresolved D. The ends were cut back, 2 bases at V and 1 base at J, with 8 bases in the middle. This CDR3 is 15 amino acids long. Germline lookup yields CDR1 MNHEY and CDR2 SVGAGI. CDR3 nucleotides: TGTGCCAGCAGTTACGGCGTCCGGAACACCGGGGAGCTGTTTTTT. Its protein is CASSYGVRNTGELFF.